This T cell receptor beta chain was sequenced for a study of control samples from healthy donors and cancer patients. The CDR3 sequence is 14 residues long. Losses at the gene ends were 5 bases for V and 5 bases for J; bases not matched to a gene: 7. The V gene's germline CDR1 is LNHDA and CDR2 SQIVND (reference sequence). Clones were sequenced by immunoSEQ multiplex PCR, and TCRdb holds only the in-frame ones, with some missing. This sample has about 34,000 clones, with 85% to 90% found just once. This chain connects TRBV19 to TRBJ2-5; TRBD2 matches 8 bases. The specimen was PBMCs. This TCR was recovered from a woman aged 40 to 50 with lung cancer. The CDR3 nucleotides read TGTGCCAGTAGTGAAGCGGGGGCGGGGGAGACCCAGTACTTC. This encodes CASSEAGAGETQYF.